The 17 T cell receptor beta chains listed next were all sequenced from one sample in a study of blood T cell repertoires in COVID-19. Sequencing was performed with immunoSEQ multiplex PCR; in TCRdb, only in-frame clones are kept and a portion is missing. The sample has about 94,000 clones, 78% seen once. The sample comprised peripheral blood. These receptors were collected from a man in his sixties or seventies with COVID-19, enrolled during active disease.

The rearrangement joins TRBV7-2 to TRBJ2-7, with TRBD2 matching 8 bases. CDR3 length: 14 residues. The junction had 10 bases not matched to a gene; V was cut back by 5 bases and J by 7 bases. Per germline, CDR1 SGHTA and CDR2 FQGNSA. In DNA, the CDR3 is TGTGCCAGCAGCAGAGGGACTAGTTCTGTGGAGCAGTACTTC. Translation: CASSRGTSSVEQYF.

This clone was counted a few times. The V gene is TRBV12-3 or TRBV12-4, the J gene TRBJ1-3; no clear D gene. The CDR3 consists of 12 residues. V lost 3 bases and J 5 bases, leaving 5 bases between the germline ends. The CDR3, as DNA: TGTGCCAGCAGTTTTAATCGAAACACCATATATTTT. Translated: CASSFNRNTIYF.

This chain links TRBV4-3 with TRBJ2-7; 7 bases line up with TRBD2. This CDR3 is 16 amino acids long. CDR1 and CDR2 (germline): LGHNA, YSLEER. V gave up 0 bases and J gave up 1 base; unmatched junction bases: 6. The CDR3 nucleotides read TGCGCCAGCAGCCAAGATCCTAGCGGCAGTTCCTACGAGCAGTACTTC. Residues: CASSQDPSGSSYEQYF.

This rearrangement joins TRBV5-4 to TRBJ1-1; 8 positions agree with TRBD1. This CDR3 comprises 16 residues. CDR1 and CDR2 from the germline V gene are SGHNT and YYREEE (reference sequence). V was pared by 4 bases and J by 1 base, with 9 bases of the junction left unmatched. DNA for the CDR3: TGTGCCAGCAGCCAATTACAGGGGGTGGGGAACACTGAAGCTTTCTTT. Translation: CASSQLQGVGNTEAFF.

V usage is TRBV7-2 and J usage is TRBJ2-7; tentatively, D is TRBD2 (5 bases). The CDR3 length is 14 residues. Germline loops: CDR1 SGHTA, CDR2 FQGNSA. V lost 6 bases to trimming and J lost 0 bases, with 12 bases between them. CDR3 loop: CASRLGPLSYEQYF. The CDR3 nucleotides are TGTGCCAGCAGACTAGGACCCCTCTCCTACGAGCAGTACTTC. Full variable domain (remainder filled in from reference TRBV7-2 and TRBJ2-7): GAGVSQSPSNKVTEKGKDVELRCDPISGHTALYWYRQSLGQGLEFLIYFQGNSAPDKSGLPSDRFSAERTGGSVSTLTIQRTQQEDSAVYLCASRLGPLSYEQYFGPGTRLTVT.

This clone was detected a few times. This chain joins TRBV5-1 and TRBJ1-1; 7 bases agree with TRBD1. Germline-derived CDR1 and CDR2 are SGHRS and YFSETQ. The CDR3 totals 14 residues. J gave up 4 bases and V 3 bases, and 6 bases lay outside the gene matches. The CDR3 region is CASSSGNRGTEAFF. In DNA form, the CDR3 reads TGCGCCAGCAGCTCCGGCAACAGGGGCACTGAAGCTTTCTTT.

The chain carries TRBV13 and TRBJ1-3; maybe TRBD1 (6 bases). Trimming took off 3 bases at V and 0 bases at J, with 9 bases between the two ends. Germline CDR1 PRHDT, CDR2 FYEKMQ (reference sequence). The CDR3 length is 15 residues. CDR3 sequence (DNA): TGTGCCAGCAGCTTTAGACAGGTCTCTGGAAACACCATATATTTT. Translation gives CASSFRQVSGNTIYF.

The chain employs TRBV5-6 and TRBJ2-2; possibly TRBD1 for D (6 bases). Germline V gene sequence: CDR1 SGHDT, CDR2 YYEEEE. The CDR3 sequence is 17 residues long. V was shortened by 5 bases and J by 2 bases, with 19 bases between the two germline ends. CDR3 coding DNA: TGTGCCAGCAGTTGGACCCAGGACAGACTTAACACCGGGGAGCTGTTTTTT. This gives the protein CASSWTQDRLNTGELFF.

The chain couples TRBV28 to TRBJ2-1; 9 bases are shared with TRBD1. This CDR3 spans 15 amino acids. Germline V lookup: CDR1 MDHEN, CDR2 SYDVKM. V dropped 2 bases and J dropped 6; count of bases not matched to a gene: 5. CDR3 nucleotide sequence: TGTGCCAGCAGTTTACCGGGACAGGGACCCAATGAGCAGTTCTTC. Translation gives CASSLPGQGPNEQFF.

The chain combines TRBV27 with TRBJ2-5; 8 bases are a match to TRBD1. J was trimmed by 1 base and V by 3 bases; bases with no gene match: 1. The CDR3 loop spans 14 amino acids. Germline V gene sequence: CDR1 MNHEY, CDR2 SMNVEV (reference sequence). The CDR3 DNA reads as TGTGCCAGCAGTTTCAGGGGGCTCCAAGAGACCCAGTACTTC. Translated: CASSFRGLQETQYF.

The chain uses TRBV27 and TRBJ2-2; D may be TRBD1 (6 bases). V gave up 6 bases and J gave up 1 base, with 12 bases separating them. This CDR3 contains 15 residues. Germline V gives CDR1 MNHEY, CDR2 SMNVEV (reference sequence). CDR3 protein: CASRALGGNTGELFF. The CDR3 bases are TGTGCCAGCAGAGCCCTAGGGGGGAACACCGGGGAGCTGTTTTTT.

V gene TRBV2 combines with J gene TRBJ2-7; a weak D match, TRBD1 (6 bases). V was pared by 7 bases and J by 4 bases, with 11 bases between. Germline V CDR1 and CDR2: SNHLY, FYNNEI. The CDR3 length is 12 residues. This CDR3 is CASKEDSYEQYF. The CDR3 DNA reads TGTGCCAGCAAAGAGGACAGTTACGAGCAGTACTTC.

This clone was counted a few times. The DNA for the CDR3 is TGTGCCAGCAGCTTAAATCATCCAGGGAATTCACCCCTCCACTTT. It translates to CASSLNHPGNSPLHF. The J gene is TRBJ1-6, the V gene TRBV7-2, with D possibly being TRBD1 (5 bases). V lost 2 bases and J 7 bases, leaving 12 bases between the germline ends. This CDR3 region has 15 residues. Germline CDR1 reads SGHTA; CDR2 reads FQGNSA.

The CDR3 region is CASSIGTSGIYEQYF. CDR3 sequence (DNA): TGTGCCAGCAGCATCGGGACTAGCGGGATTTACGAGCAGTACTTC. The chain links TRBV9 to TRBJ2-7, with 13 positions matching TRBD2. Germline V gene lookup returns CDR1 SGDLS and CDR2 YYNGEE. The CDR3 totals 15 residues. Trimming removed 4 bases from V and 4 bases from J; junction bases left unmatched: 5. Full variable domain (rest looked up from reference TRBV9 and TRBJ2-7): DSGVTQTPKHLITATGQRVTLRCSPRSGDLSVYWYQQSLDQGLQFLIQYYNGEERAKGNILERFSAQQFPDLHSELNLSSLELGDSALYFCASSIGTSGIYEQYFGPGTRLTVT.

This clone has only one observation. The rearrangement uses TRBV19 and TRBJ1-5; 11 bases align to TRBD1. Trimming removed 4 bases from V and 4 bases from J; junction bases left unmatched: 9. The CDR3 length is 17 residues. CDR1 is LNHDA and CDR2 is SQIVND in the germline V gene (reference sequence). The CDR3 spells CASSKRPGTGGNQPQHF. The CDR3, as DNA: TGTGCCAGTAGTAAAAGACCCGGGACAGGGGGAAATCAGCCCCAGCATTTT.

The chain uses TRBV19 and TRBJ2-7; tentatively, D is TRBD1 (6 bases). Deletions cut 8 bases from V and 5 bases from J, with 10 bases between. Per the germline V gene, CDR1 is LNHDA and CDR2 is SQIVND (reference sequence). CDR3 length: 11 amino acids. As DNA, the CDR3 is TGTGCCAGTCGGCAGGGGAACGAGCAGTACTTC. This sequence encodes CASRQGNEQYF.

V gene TRBV6-6 combines with J gene TRBJ1-1, with D uncertain. The CDR3 contains 12 residues. Trimming cost V 6 bases and J 6 bases, with 11 bases left between them. Germline lookup yields CDR1 MNHNY and CDR2 SVGAGI (reference sequence). The CDR3 here is CASSVQASEAFF. CDR3 bases: TGTGCCAGCAGCGTCCAGGCTTCTGAAGCTTTCTTT.